Shown below are 30 T cell receptor beta chains from a single sample sequenced in a study of T cell responses to AZD1222 COVID-19 vaccine. Some clones are missing from TCRdb's copy, which holds only in-frame ones; the method was immunoSEQ multiplex PCR. The sample holds 60,000 to 80,000 clones, about 85% seen once. Sequenced here: peripheral blood, sampled on day 0 of AZD1222 vaccination. The receptors here all came from an adult in good health.

This clone was seen a handful of times. The gene calls are TRBV10-3 and TRBJ1-1, with no clear D. The V and J ends lost 0 bases and 1 base respectively, with 6 bases between them. CDR3 size: 14 residues. Germline loops: CDR1 ENHRY, CDR2 SYGVKD. The CDR3 coding sequence is TGTGCCATCAGTGAGTCGATGACGAACACTGAAGCTTTCTTT. Its translation is CAISESMTNTEAFF.

This chain joins TRBV6-5 and TRBJ1-4; unclear D gene. The CDR3 totals 13 residues. With 2 bases removed from V and 5 bases from J, the gap between germline ends came to 6 bases. Germline lookup yields CDR1 MNHEY and CDR2 SVGAGI. CDR3 DNA sequence: TGTGCCAGCAGTTACCTTGGAAATGAAAAACTGTTTTTT. Encoded protein: CASSYLGNEKLFF.

This clone was recorded a few times. This sequence joins TRBV7-9 and TRBJ1-2; TRBD1 matches 8 bases. With 8 bases clipped from V and 6 bases from J, the junction kept 8 bases outside the gene matches. Per the germline V gene, CDR1 is SEHNR and CDR2 is FQNEAQ (reference sequence). The CDR3 extends over 13 amino acids. The CDR3 DNA follows: TGTGCCAGCGTACAGGGGGGAGAGAATGGCTACACCTTC. This translates into CASVQGGENGYTF.

The chain joins TRBV6-1 to TRBJ1-1; D is unresolved. Trimming left V 3 bases short and J 7 bases short, with 6 bases between. Per germline, CDR1 MNHNS and CDR2 SASEGT. This CDR3 contains 11 residues. The DNA for the CDR3 is TGTGCCAGCAGTGATAGGATTGAAGCTTTCTTT. Translating it yields CASSDRIEAFF.

The chain joins TRBV12-5 to TRBJ2-1, with D possibly matching TRBD1 (7 bases). CDR1 and CDR2 from the germline V gene are LGHNT and FRNRAP. There are 17 residues in the CDR3. The ends were cut back, 6 bases at V and 3 bases at J, with 21 bases in the middle. CDR3 nucleotides: TGTGCTAGTGGCAATACTCGGACAGGAGGGGACTACAATGAGCAGTTCTTC. It codes for CASGNTRTGGDYNEQFF.

The gene calls are TRBV5-4 and TRBJ1-6; no reliable D call. CDR3 length: 14 amino acids. Germline values: CDR1 SGHNT, CDR2 YYREEE (reference sequence). Trimming took 6 bases from V and 10 from J, leaving 17 bases between them. The CDR3 loop reads CASIPDHPGSPLHF. CDR3 nucleotide sequence: TGTGCCAGCATCCCTGACCACCCCGGCTCACCCCTCCACTTT.

This chain uses TRBV14 with TRBJ2-7; 10 nucleotides align to TRBD2. This CDR3 is built from 14 residues. In germline, CDR1 is SGHDN, CDR2 FVKESK. V was clipped by 5 bases and J by 2 bases; unmatched bases: 3. The CDR3 loop is CASSVGLAAYEQYF. CDR3 bases: TGTGCCAGCAGCGTTGGACTAGCGGCCTACGAGCAGTACTTC.

This chain links TRBV19 with TRBJ2-7; no definite D call. The length of the CDR3 is 13 residues. CDR1 LNHDA and CDR2 SQIVND come from the germline V gene (reference sequence). The V gene lost 3 bases and the J gene lost 2 bases, with 8 bases spanning the gap. CDR3: CASSIGSTYEQYF. CDR3 nucleotide sequence: TGTGCCAGTAGTATTGGATCGACCTACGAGCAGTACTTC.

The V and J genes are TRBV25-1 and TRBJ1-2, with TRBD1 matching 7 bases. Germline CDR1 is MGHDK and CDR2 is SYGVNS. V dropped 6 bases and J dropped 6; count of bases not matched to a gene: 4. This CDR3 contains 12 residues. For the CDR3, the DNA is TGTGCCAGCAGATCTGACAGGGATGGCTACACCTTC. This gives the protein CASRSDRDGYTF.

The DNA of the CDR3 is TGCGCCAGCAGCTCCGGACTAGCGGAGGAGCAGTACTTC. The encoded protein is CASSSGLAEEQYF. The chain combines TRBV5-1 with TRBJ2-7; TRBD2 matches 10 bases. The V gene end was trimmed by 3 bases and the J gene end by 7 bases; junction bases not matched to a gene: 4. The CDR3 has 13 residues. CDR1 SGHRS and CDR2 YFSETQ come from the germline V gene.

The V and J genes are TRBV27 and TRBJ2-7; D may be TRBD1 (5 bases). The CDR3 extends over 16 amino acids. V lost 7 bases to trimming and J lost 2 bases, with 21 bases between them. Germline values: CDR1 MNHEY, CDR2 SMNVEV (reference sequence). This CDR3 is CASTQRAQVGAYEQYF. The DNA for the CDR3 is TGTGCCAGCACCCAAAGGGCGCAGGTAGGGGCCTACGAGCAGTACTTC.

The V call is TRBV9, the J call TRBJ1-6, with D possibly being TRBD1 (5 bases). V was clipped by 4 bases and J by 1 base, with 12 bases between them. This CDR3 has 16 residues. Germline V lookup: CDR1 SGDLS, CDR2 YYNGEE. In DNA, the CDR3 is TGTGCCAGCAGCCCCTCGGGGGGGTCCTATAATTCACCCCTCCACTTT. The encoded protein is CASSPSGGSYNSPLHF. Combining the CDR3 with reference TRBV9 and TRBJ1-6 gives the whole variable domain DSGVTQTPKHLITATGQRVTLRCSPRSGDLSVYWYQQSLDQGLQFLIQYYNGEERAKGNILERFSAQQFPDLHSELNLSSLELGDSALYFCASSPSGGSYNSPLHFGNGTRLTVT.

The V gene is TRBV15, the J gene TRBJ2-1; D possibly corresponds to TRBD1 (5 bases). The germline V gene has CDR1 LNHNV and CDR2 YYDKDF (reference sequence). The V end lost 5 bases, the J end lost 0 bases, and 11 bases lay between the germline ends. CDR3 length: 15 amino acids. Here the CDR3 DNA reads TGTGCCACCAGCCAAGACAGCAGCTCCTACAATGAGCAGTTCTTC. The encoded protein is CATSQDSSSYNEQFF.

This chain connects TRBV3-1 (or the pseudogene TRBV3-2) to TRBJ1-2, with D possibly TRBD1 on 5 matching bases. Germline V gives CDR1 LGHDT, CDR2 YNNKEL (reference sequence). This CDR3 spans 16 amino acids. Trimming pared 1 base from V and 0 bases from J, leaving 12 bases between. The CDR3 loop is CASSQGKTATNYGYTF. In DNA form, the CDR3 reads TGTGCCAGCAGCCAAGGCAAGACAGCAACTAACTATGGCTACACCTTC.

In DNA, the CDR3 is TGCGCCAGCAGCTTGGCGGGCGCAGATACGCAGTATTTT. It specifies CASSLAGADTQYF. V usage is TRBV5-1 and J usage is TRBJ2-3, with D unresolved. Germline V CDR1 and CDR2: SGHRS, YFSETQ. The CDR3 runs 13 residues. V was clipped by 0 bases and J by 4 bases, with 6 bases between them.

The V call is TRBV19, the J call TRBJ1-5; TRBD1 aligns across 7 bases. The germline gives CDR1 LNHDA, CDR2 SQIVND (reference sequence). V lost 8 bases and J lost 1; bases outside the gene matches: 8. The CDR3 runs to 15 residues. The CDR3 bases are TGTGCCAGTGGGCAGGGGGGAGCGAGCAATCAGCCCCAGCATTTT. Amino acid sequence: CASGQGGASNQPQHF.

This rearrangement joins TRBV2 to TRBJ1-5; D is unresolved. CDR1 SNHLY and CDR2 FYNNEI come from the germline V gene. Trimming removed 4 bases at V and 11 bases at J, with 12 bases between. This CDR3 contains 12 residues. CDR3 DNA sequence: TGTGCCAGCAGTGGAGCCGCAGCGGCCCAGCATTTT. Translating it yields CASSGAAAAQHF.

J is TRBJ2-1 and V is TRBV27, with unresolved D. The V gene lost 1 base and the J gene lost 5 bases, with 9 bases spanning the gap. The CDR3 runs 14 residues. Germline CDR1 reads MNHEY; CDR2 reads SMNVEV (reference sequence). The CDR3 region has the DNA TGTGCCAGCAGTTTATACCGGACGGACAATGAGCAGTTCTTC. This sequence encodes CASSLYRTDNEQFF.

This clone was seen more than once but under ten times. V usage is TRBV3-1 (or the pseudogene TRBV3-2) and J usage is TRBJ1-4, with a tentative D call TRBD1 (5 bases). Germline lookup yields CDR1 LGHDT and CDR2 YNNKEL (reference sequence). CDR3 size: 14 residues. V gave up 1 base and J gave up 7 bases, with 10 bases separating them. The CDR3 spells CASSQGGGFEKLFF. The DNA for the CDR3 is TGTGCCAGCAGCCAAGGCGGGGGTTTTGAAAAACTGTTTTTT.

This sequence joins TRBV27 and TRBJ2-7; unclear D gene. The CDR3 totals 13 residues. The germline V gene encodes CDR1 MNHEY and CDR2 SMNVEV (reference sequence). V was clipped by 4 bases and J by 6 bases, with 13 bases between them. The CDR3, as DNA: TGTGCCAGCAGTTGGGGTCCTTTCTTCGAGCAGTACTTC. Its translation: CASSWGPFFEQYF.

The gene calls are TRBV10-3 and TRBJ1-3; weak D call: TRBD1 (6 bases). CDR1 is ENHRY and CDR2 is SYGVKD in the germline V gene. This CDR3 comprises 14 residues. The V gene lost 10 bases and the J gene lost 4 bases, with 17 bases spanning the gap. The CDR3 region is CATLTGGSGNTIYF. The DNA of the CDR3 is TGTGCCACCCTCACGGGGGGCTCCGGAAACACCATATATTTT.

The chain combines TRBV19 with TRBJ1-6; D is uncertain. Germline V gene lookup returns CDR1 LNHDA and CDR2 SQIVND (reference sequence). The CDR3 sequence is 16 residues long. Trimming removed 5 bases at V and 1 base at J, with 12 bases between. CDR3 sequence: CASSGRVVSYNSPLHF. The DNA of the CDR3 is TGTGCCAGTAGTGGACGGGTGGTGTCCTATAATTCACCCCTCCACTTT.

The rearrangement links TRBV7-9 to TRBJ2-7; unclear D gene. The CDR3 has 13 amino acids. The V gene lost 0 bases and the J gene lost 2 bases, with 5 bases spanning the gap. Looked up from germline, CDR1 is SEHNR and CDR2 is FQNEAQ (reference sequence). In DNA, the CDR3 is TGTGCCAGCAGCTTAGCGGCCGCCTACGAGCAGTACTTC. This encodes CASSLAAAYEQYF.

The V call is TRBV10-3, the J call TRBJ2-1, with D possibly TRBD1 on 6 matching bases. The CDR3 is made up of 13 amino acids. In germline, CDR1 is ENHRY, CDR2 SYGVKD. The germline V and J ends were trimmed by 6 bases and 7 bases, with 13 bases remaining between them. For the CDR3, the DNA is TGTGCCATCAGACAGGGACCCGAGAATGAGCAGTTCTTC. Its translation is CAIRQGPENEQFF.

The rearrangement joins TRBV11-2 to TRBJ1-2, with TRBD1 as a possible D gene (6 bases). Looked up from germline, CDR1 is SGHAT and CDR2 is FQNNGV. Trimming shortened V by 5 bases and J by 5 bases, and 15 bases separated the two germline ends. This CDR3 is built from 14 residues. CDR3 protein: CASSLDRLRYGYTF. The DNA for the CDR3 is TGTGCCAGCAGCCTCGACAGGTTGCGGTATGGCTACACCTTC. Full variable domain (missing parts from reference TRBV11-2 and TRBJ1-2): EAGVAQSPRYKIIEKRQSVAFWCNPISGHATLYWYQQILGQGPKLLIQFQNNGVVDDSQLPKDRFSAERLKGVDSTLKIQPAKLEDSAVYLCASSLDRLRYGYTFGSGTRLTVV.

The V and J genes are TRBV6-8 and TRBJ2-1; the D call may be TRBD1 or TRBD2 (7 bases each). The V end lost 8 bases, the J end lost 3 bases, and 23 bases lay between the germline ends. The V gene's germline CDR1 is MNHGY and CDR2 SAAAGT. The CDR3 totals 17 residues. For the CDR3, the DNA is TGTGCCAGCCGACCTTTATCAGGGGGAGGGGGCTACAATGAGCAGTTCTTC. The encoded protein is CASRPLSGGGGYNEQFF.

The rearrangement uses TRBV29-1 and TRBJ1-1; D unresolved. Germline V gene lookup returns CDR1 SQVTM and CDR2 ANQGSEA. The V end was cut by 3 bases, the J end by 8 bases, with 10 bases between. The CDR3 spans 11 residues. The CDR3 spells CSVDRLNEAFF. DNA for the CDR3: TGCAGCGTTGACAGACTAAACGAAGCTTTCTTT.

The J gene is TRBJ1-2, the V gene TRBV5-4; D gene uncertain. Germline CDR1 SGHNT, CDR2 YYREEE (reference sequence). This CDR3 region has 14 residues. With 4 bases removed from V and 1 base from J, the gap between germline ends came to 11 bases. The CDR3 loop reads CASSPGGFNYGYTF. The CDR3 bases are TGTGCCAGCAGCCCGGGCGGGTTTAACTATGGCTACACCTTC.

J is TRBJ1-3 and V is TRBV12-3 or TRBV12-4, with D hard to call. V gave up 5 bases and J gave up 4 bases, with 6 bases separating them. The CDR3 extends over 12 amino acids. This CDR3 reads CASSPPGNTIYF. CDR3 in DNA: TGTGCCAGCAGTCCACCGGGAAACACCATATATTTT.

V and J are TRBV10-3 and TRBJ1-5; D not certain. Germline CDR1 reads ENHRY; CDR2 reads SYGVKD. Trimming cost V 4 bases and J 3 bases, with 16 bases left between them. There are 16 residues in the CDR3. The CDR3 region has the DNA TGTGCCATCAGTGCCCTAGACGGCCGACTCAATCAGCCCCAGCATTTT. Residues: CAISALDGRLNQPQHF.